A single count supports the clone carrying this T cell receptor (beta chain). Trimming removed 0 bases at V and 0 bases at J, with 10 bases between. The germline V gene has CDR1 SGHNT and CDR2 YYREEE (reference sequence). The CDR3 has 15 residues. The table came from immunoSEQ multiplex PCR; TCRdb's copy has only in-frame clones and leaves some out. The sample includes 380,000 or so clones, approximately 85% of them seen just once. The entry originates in a study of blood T cell repertoires in COVID-19. This chain connects TRBV5-4 to TRBJ2-7; D perhaps matches TRBD1 (5 bases). The receptor's source is a woman in her thirties or forties with acute COVID-19. The sample consisted of PBMCs or T cells enriched from blood (not recorded which). The CDR3 DNA sequence: TGTGCCAGCAGCTTGGATAGGGGAAGCTCCTACGAGCAGTACTTC. Protein product: CASSLDRGSSYEQYF.